This TCR beta chain appears in the sequencing data of a study of blood T cell repertoires in COVID-19. Across the study: The United States, Italy and Spain provided the acute and convalescent COVID-19 samples. PBMCs, B-cell-depleted T cells, or T cells provided the cDNA or gDNA that made up the material.

As processed by the authors: How many nucleated cells were present was estimated from reference gene primer amplification. Profiled with immunoSEQ multiplex PCR; TCRdb holds only in-frame clones, not every one. From that table come the V and J calls and clone size; the DNA was used to work out D and trimming. The sample lists some 150,000 clones; around nine tenths were seen once. CDR3 length equals 15 residues. Germline V CDR1 and CDR2: SGHRS, YFSETQ. V gave up 4 bases and J gave up 5 bases; unmatched junction bases: 5. Sequenced: peripheral blood. This rearrangement joins TRBV5-1 to TRBJ1-4; 10 bases are shared with TRBD1. This sequence was found in a human donor in a cohort sampled during active COVID-19. The CDR3 DNA reads as TGCGCCAGCAGCGGACGACAGGGGGCCAATGAAAAACTGTTTTTT. Its translation is CASSGRQGANEKLFF.